This T cell receptor (beta chain) was sequenced in a study of blood T cell repertoires in COVID-19 (TCRdb year 2020). Turning to the overall study: Collaborator samples came from the United States, Italy and Spain and covered acute and convalescent phases of COVID-19. The prospective study material was composed of cDNA or gDNA derived from T cells, B-cell-depleted T cells, or PBMCs. The dataset comprised deeply sampled blood TCRbeta repertoires from subjects exposed to, actively infected with, or recovered from COVID-19. The repertoires were released in a freely available public database meant as a resource for research on the immune response to SARS-CoV-2. The samples were drawn from the first 160 participants of the ongoing ImmuneRACE study and from under 1,500 subjects provided by 6 global collaborators. Sample metadata almost always included a de-identified subject ID, COVID-19 status, age in years and sex. Where available, HLA class I and class II types were taken from metadata supplied by the sample provider and were not determined by assay-based typing.

Another Seattle source contributed samples from volunteer blood donors who had recovered from COVID-19. Each collaborating institution followed its own protocols to collect whole blood in K2EDTA tubes. For TCRbeta analysis, collaborators shipped samples in one of three forms: frozen whole blood, isolated PBMCs, or DNA extracted from either of those sample types. Remarks on this clone: This receptor's antigen is unknown. The sample holds no much larger clone one base away, and base qualities are not on file.

Findings and caveats that apply to the study as a whole: The quantity of clinical and demographic metadata differed by source and by participant and was supplied without curation.

TCRbeta CDR3 regions were amplified from genomic DNA by means of the immunoSEQ Assay, a bias-controlled multiplex PCR. The authors processed their data as follows. The number of nucleated cells in each sample was estimated by amplification of reference gene primers within the assay. To quantify the absolute abundance of each unique TCRbeta CDR3 rearrangement, sequence reads were collapsed and filtered. For each sample, productive Simpson clonality was calculated as the square root of Simpson's diversity index across productive rearrangements. TCRdb stores this immuneACCESS table with in-frame sequences only. Part of the clones is absent; in the studies checked, under half of the shortfall reflects unresolved V genes, and no reason is known for the rest. That table is the source of V, J and clone size, and D and trimming were worked out from the DNA. In all, the sample holds 250,000 to 300,000 clones, and 87% of those were seen once. Over 2% of the sample rests with the top ten.

Sequencing input: peripheral blood. The source of this sequence is a woman between 45 and 60 years old who had recovered from COVID-19.

CDR3 loop: CASSSLAGGDEQFF. The DNA sequence reads TGTGCCAGCAGCTCACTAGCGGGAGGCGATGAGCAGTTCTTC. The chain joins TRBV14 to TRBJ2-1; 12 central nucleotides agree with TRBD2. CDR1 and CDR2 are read off the germline V gene as SGHDN and FVKESK. After removal of 5 bases from V and 8 bases from J, the junction retains 4 bases not matched to a gene. The CDR3 covers 14 residues, taking in both the cysteine and the phenylalanine. Solely the CDR3 DNA is kept, with 42 bases framed from the first base.